The clone carrying this TCR beta chain was seen more than once but under ten times. TCRdb reanalysed the 5' RACE reads using MiXCR and keeps one entry per CDR3 protein. This table holds some 300,000 distinct CDR3 sequences, less than 9.5% found once. These data are taken from a study of T cells after yellow fever vaccination. V shed 3 bases and J 2 bases; nucleotides not matched to a gene: 11. Germline V gene sequence: CDR1 SGHTA, CDR2 FQGTGA. This CDR3 has 17 amino acids. The TCR comes from a man between 18 and 35 years old who received the YFV17D yellow fever vaccine. This specimen was CD4+ T cells sorted from PBMCs, taken 5 days after the yellow fever booster vaccination. V usage is TRBV7-3 and J usage is TRBJ2-3; 7 bases line up with TRBD2. The DNA for the CDR3 is TGTGCCAGCAGCTTCCCAGGTGGGACTATAGACACAGATACGCAGTATTTT. This translates into CASSFPGGTIDTDTQYF.